Here is one TCR beta chain with its context. Its antigen is currently unknown. Blood specimens came from baseline, cycle 4 day 1, and cycle 7 day 1. The sample is drawn from a study of OX40 agonist ivuxolimab in advanced cancers. Turning to the study itself: Ivuxolimab doses were 0.01, 0.1, 0.3, 1.5, 3 or 10 mg/kg every 2 weeks. Previous treatment with anti-PD-1, anti-PD-L1 or anti-CTLA-4 therapy was allowed; less than 45% had received some.

Points from the study as a whole: Certain nonresponding patients likewise had low normalized T-cell clonal expansion.

CDR3 length equals 13 residues. The V gene end was trimmed by 7 bases and the J gene end by 5 bases; junction bases not matched to a gene: 6. Germline CDR1 and CDR2: SGHRS and YFSETQ. Libraries were prepared by immunoSEQ multiplex PCR; TCRdb keeps only in-frame clonotypes and omits some of them. In the table there are tens of thousands of clones, about 88% of which are singletons. This specimen was CD4+ or CD8+ T cells sorted from blood, taken in a trial of the OX40 agonist ivuxolimab. This chain joins TRBV5-1 and TRBJ2-5, with 9 positions matching TRBD1. The TCR was taken from an adult with an advanced solid tumor such as melanoma, head and neck, liver or kidney cancer. The CDR3 DNA reads TGCGCCAGCGGCGGACAGGGGAGGGAGACCCAGTACTTC. As protein: CASGGQGRETQYF.